This entry concerns a single TCR beta chain. The antigen is undetermined. This entry belongs to a study of T cell responses to AZD1222 COVID-19 vaccine. Study results and limitations: Clonal diversity was possibly underestimated; the donors were predominantly white British and more often female. The study found Spike-specific TCR breadth and depth rose after two AZD1222 doses.

The assay was immunoSEQ multiplex PCR, and TCRdb's table has in-frame clones only and misses some. This sample has approximately 160,000 clones; approximately 90% occur once, and the top ten carry under 5%. Sequenced material: peripheral blood, taken on day 0 of AZD1222 vaccination. The source of this sequence is an adult in good health.

CDR3 region: CSVGRIANYGYTF. The CDR3 DNA is TGCAGCGTCGGGAGGATAGCTAACTATGGCTACACCTTC. The rearrangement links TRBV29-1 to TRBJ1-2; D gene uncertain. V dropped 6 bases and J dropped 0 bases, with 11 bases sitting between them. There are 13 residues in the CDR3. Germline V gives CDR1 SQVTM, CDR2 ANQGSEA.